This TCR beta chain comes out of a study of cytomegalovirus exposure and HLA in healthy donors. The study, taken as a whole, reports: Exclusion applied to some V segments, including TRBV6-2 and TRBV6-3, as they were indistinguishable. The study reported that TCR beta sequences accurately predicted HLA-A and HLA-B alleles in most subjects.

The CDR3 runs to 11 residues. V lost 7 bases to trimming and J lost 7 bases; unmatched junction nucleotides: 3. Germline V gives CDR1 SQVTM, CDR2 ANQGSEA. As regards this clone: Its matching antigen is unknown.

In the PCR, 60 Vbeta and 13 Jbeta primers were used. Assay used: immunoSEQ multiplex PCR; TCRdb lists only in-frame clones, some missing. The sample holds roughly 180,000 clones, over 65% seen once. The chain has TRBV29-1 and TRBJ1-3, with 8 positions matching TRBD1. Sequencing input: PBMCs. This TCR was sampled from a man between 18 and 35 years old in good health and CMV-seronegative. The CDR3 region is CSGGQGNTIYF. The CDR3 DNA sequence: TGCAGCGGAGGACAGGGCAACACCATATATTTT.